A selection of T cell receptor beta chains follows, all from one sample in a study of radiotherapy plus CTLA-4 blockade in lung cancer. Some clones are missing from TCRdb's copy, which holds only in-frame ones; the method was immunoSEQ multiplex PCR. The sample consists of 81,000 or so clones, approximately 80% of them appearing once. The specimen was peripheral blood, collected from a patient treated with radiotherapy plus ipilimumab. These receptors originate from a human donor with non-small cell lung cancer who had stable disease on radiotherapy plus ipilimumab. Each CDR3 is given with its conserved first and last residue. D genes are given only for firm matches.

>TRBV13|TRBD1|TRBJ2-7
TGTGCCAGCAGCCGGGACAGGGGGCGCAACGAGCAGTACTTC
CASSRDRGRNEQYF
>TRBV2|-|TRBJ1-2
TGTGCCAGCAGGGAGGGGTTTGGCTACACCTTC
CASREGFGYTF
>TRBV29-1|-|TRBJ1-2
TGCAGCGTTGAAGATCCGGAAAAGGAGGTGGACTATGGCTACACCTTC
CSVEDPEKEVDYGYTF
>TRBV10-2|TRBD1|TRBJ1-6
TGCGCCAGCAGGGGGAGGGAGGGGGCGAATTCACCCCTCCACTTT
CASRGREGANSPLHF
>TRBV28|-|TRBJ2-3
TGTGCCAGCAGTTTTCAGGGGAGATCTAGCACAGATACGCAGTATTTT
CASSFQGRSSTDTQYF
>TRBV5-4|TRBD2|TRBJ2-3
TGTGCCAGCAGTTCCGGGACGGGAGGGACAGATACGCAGTATTTT
CASSSGTGGTDTQYF
>TRBV28|-|TRBJ1-2
TGTGCCAGCAGTTCTCAATTCACCATTAACTATGGCTACACCTTC
CASSSQFTINYGYTF
>TRBV10-3|-|TRBJ2-7
TGTGCCATCAGTGCTCTGACAGAGACTTACGAGCAGTACTTC
CAISALTETYEQYF
>TRBV28|-|TRBJ1-5
TGTGCCAGCCTTATAGGGCACGGGCCCCAGCATTTT
CASLIGHGPQHF
>TRBV6-1|TRBD2|TRBJ2-3
TGTGCCAGCAGTGAAAGACTAGCGGGGGGGCTGTCTGATACGCAGTATTTT
CASSERLAGGLSDTQYF
>TRBV19|-|TRBJ2-2
TGTGCCACCCGGGTCCTGAACACCGGGGAGCTGTTTTTT
CATRVLNTGELFF